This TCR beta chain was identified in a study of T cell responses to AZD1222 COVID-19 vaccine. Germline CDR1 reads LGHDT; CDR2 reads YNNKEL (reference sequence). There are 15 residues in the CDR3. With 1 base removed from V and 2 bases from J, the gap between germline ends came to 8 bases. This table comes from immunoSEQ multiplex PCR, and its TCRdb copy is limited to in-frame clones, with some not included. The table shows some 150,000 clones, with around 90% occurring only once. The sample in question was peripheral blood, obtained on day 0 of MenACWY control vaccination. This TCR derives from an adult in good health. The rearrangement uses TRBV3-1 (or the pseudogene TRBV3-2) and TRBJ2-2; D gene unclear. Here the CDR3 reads CASSQGYINTGELFF. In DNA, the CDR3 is TGTGCCAGCAGCCAAGGGTACATAAACACCGGGGAGCTGTTTTTT.